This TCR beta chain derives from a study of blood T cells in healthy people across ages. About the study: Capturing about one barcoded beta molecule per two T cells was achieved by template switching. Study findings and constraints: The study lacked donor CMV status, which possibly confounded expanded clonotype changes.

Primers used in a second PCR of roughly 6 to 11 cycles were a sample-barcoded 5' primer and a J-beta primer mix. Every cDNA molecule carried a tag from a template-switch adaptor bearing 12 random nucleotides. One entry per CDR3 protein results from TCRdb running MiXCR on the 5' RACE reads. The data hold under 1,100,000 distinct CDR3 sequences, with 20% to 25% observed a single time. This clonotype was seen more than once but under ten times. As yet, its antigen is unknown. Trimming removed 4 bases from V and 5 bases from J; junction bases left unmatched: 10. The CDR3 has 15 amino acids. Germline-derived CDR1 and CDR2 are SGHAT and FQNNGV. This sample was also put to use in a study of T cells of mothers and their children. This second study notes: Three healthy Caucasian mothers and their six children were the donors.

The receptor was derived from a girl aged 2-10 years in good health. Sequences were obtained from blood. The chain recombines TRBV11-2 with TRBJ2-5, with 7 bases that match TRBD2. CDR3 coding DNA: TGTGCCAGCAGCTCTTGGGCCGGGGAGGGGGAGACCCAGTACTTC. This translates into CASSSWAGEGETQYF.